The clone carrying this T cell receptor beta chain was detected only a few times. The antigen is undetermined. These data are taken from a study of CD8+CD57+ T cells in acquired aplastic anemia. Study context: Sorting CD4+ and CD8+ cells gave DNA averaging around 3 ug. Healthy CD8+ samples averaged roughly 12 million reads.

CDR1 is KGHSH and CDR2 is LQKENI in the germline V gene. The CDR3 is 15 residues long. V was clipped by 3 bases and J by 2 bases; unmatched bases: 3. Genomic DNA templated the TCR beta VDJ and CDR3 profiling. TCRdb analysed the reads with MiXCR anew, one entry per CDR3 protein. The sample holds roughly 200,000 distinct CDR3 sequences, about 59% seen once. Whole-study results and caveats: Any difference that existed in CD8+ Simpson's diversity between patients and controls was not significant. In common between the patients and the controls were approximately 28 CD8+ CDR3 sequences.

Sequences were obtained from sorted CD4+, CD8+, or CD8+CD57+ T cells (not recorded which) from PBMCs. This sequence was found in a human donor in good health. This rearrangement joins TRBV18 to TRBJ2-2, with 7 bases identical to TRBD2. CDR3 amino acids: CASSPSGVNTGELFF. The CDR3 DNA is TGTGCCAGCTCACCCAGCGGGGTCAACACCGGGGAGCTGTTTTTT.